The 5 T cell receptor beta chains below were found in one sample sequenced in a study of blood T cell repertoires in COVID-19. Produced via immunoSEQ multiplex PCR; TCRdb's table is partial and in-frame only. The sample lists 200,000 to 250,000 clones; 70% to 90% were seen once. Sequences were obtained from peripheral blood. Every receptor here comes from a woman between 40 and 55 years old with acute or convalescent COVID-19.

This CDR3 reads CASSLTGNTEAFF. The CDR3 DNA reads TGTGCCAGCAGCTTGACAGGGAACACTGAAGCTTTCTTT. The chain couples TRBV6-1 to TRBJ1-1; the D gene is possibly TRBD1 (6 bases). Trimming removed 6 bases at V and 1 base at J, with 9 bases between. From germline, CDR1 is MNHNS and CDR2 SASEGT. CDR3 length equals 13 residues.

This chain links TRBV9 with TRBJ1-2, with 8 bases matching TRBD1. Germline loops: CDR1 SGDLS, CDR2 YYNGEE. The V and J ends lost 0 bases and 2 bases, in that order; junction bases with no gene match: 12. The CDR3 covers 18 residues. Here the CDR3 reads CASSVVSARPGGNYGYTF. CDR3 nucleotides: TGTGCCAGCAGCGTAGTTTCCGCACGGCCAGGGGGCAACTATGGCTACACCTTC.

This chain connects TRBV27 to TRBJ2-1, with D perhaps TRBD2 (6 bases). Germline loops: CDR1 MNHEY, CDR2 SMNVEV (reference sequence). The CDR3 runs to 16 residues. Trimming stripped 5 bases from V and 0 bases from J, with 14 bases between. The CDR3 DNA follows: TGTGCCAGCAGTCGAGCGGGTTTGAGCTCCTACAATGAGCAGTTCTTC. This encodes CASSRAGLSSYNEQFF.

This clone is a singleton in its sample. The rearrangement links TRBV2 to TRBJ2-1; TRBD1 aligns across 9 bases. The CDR3 sequence is 12 residues long. Per the germline V gene, CDR1 is SNHLY and CDR2 is FYNNEI. V lost 7 bases to trimming and J lost 9 bases; unmatched junction nucleotides: 4. The CDR3 sequence: CASKGQGSEQFF. CDR3 DNA: TGTGCCAGCAAGGGACAGGGAAGTGAGCAGTTCTTC. The complete variable domain, with remaining parts taken from reference TRBV2 and TRBJ2-1, reads EPEVTQTPSHQVTQMGQEVILRCVPISNHLYFYWYRQILGQKVEFLVSFYNNEISEKSEIFDDQFSVERPDGSNFTLKIRSTKLEDSAMYFCASKGQGSEQFFGPGTRLTVL.

This chain joins TRBV5-1 and TRBJ1-4, with TRBD1 matching 9 bases. V was clipped by 7 bases and J by 6 bases; unmatched bases: 7. This CDR3 comprises 14 residues. From germline, CDR1 is SGHRS and CDR2 YFSETQ. The CDR3 loop reads CASGYRGLDEKLFF. Here the CDR3 DNA reads TGCGCCAGCGGATACAGGGGGCTCGATGAAAAACTGTTTTTT.